The 13 T cell receptor beta chains presented below share a single source sample, sequenced in a study of identical twins. TCRdb independently ran MiXCR on the 5' RACE reads; one entry per CDR3 protein. The sample lists 300,000 to 350,000 distinct CDR3 sequences; about 12% were seen once. These same records also appear under a second study, on yellow fever vaccine responses in identical twins.

Sample: CD8+ T cells sorted from blood. The receptors stem from a young woman in good health.

This rearrangement joins TRBV7-9 to TRBJ2-7; no clear D. V was shortened by 5 bases and J by 2 bases, with 13 bases between the two germline ends. The CDR3 extends over 14 amino acids. Germline V gives CDR1 SEHNR, CDR2 FQNEAQ (reference sequence). CDR3 nucleotides: TGTGCCAGCAGCCTTCCCACACCCCCCTACGAGCAGTACTTC. This codes for CASSLPTPPYEQYF.

This clonotype was seen at least ten times. The chain uses TRBV3-1 and TRBJ2-3, with 7 bases lining up with TRBD2. The junction had 7 bases not matched to a gene; V was cut back by 2 bases and J by 5 bases. Germline lookup yields CDR1 LGHDT and CDR2 YNNKEL (reference sequence). The CDR3 is made up of 15 amino acids. CDR3 nucleotide sequence: TGTGCCAGCAGCCAACCCTGGGAGGGCATAGATACGCAGTATTTT. This codes for CASSQPWEGIDTQYF.

There are a few counts of this clonotype. This sequence joins TRBV7-9 and TRBJ2-1; perhaps D is TRBD1 or TRBD2 (6 bases each). The germline V gene has CDR1 SEHNR and CDR2 FQNEAQ (reference sequence). This CDR3 has 16 residues. Trimming left V 4 bases short and J 0 bases short, with 13 bases between. In DNA, the CDR3 is TGTGCCAGCAGCTCCAGGGGCGGGGACTCCTACAATGAGCAGTTCTTC. Its protein product is CASSSRGGDSYNEQFF.

J is TRBJ2-1 and V is TRBV25-1, with TRBD1 matching 7 bases. V dropped 5 bases and J dropped 0; count of bases not matched to a gene: 7. The CDR3 consists of 16 residues. Germline V gene lookup returns CDR1 MGHDK and CDR2 SYGVNS. CDR3: CASSSSTGSSYNEQFF. In DNA, the CDR3 is TGTGCCAGCAGTTCCTCGACAGGGAGCTCCTACAATGAGCAGTTCTTC.

The chain recombines TRBV28 with TRBJ2-1; tentative D call: TRBD1 (6 bases). The CDR3 is 15 amino acids. Germline V gene sequence: CDR1 MDHEN, CDR2 SYDVKM. Trimming removed 3 bases at V and 13 bases at J, with 22 bases between. The CDR3 region has the DNA TGTGCCAGCAGTTTTATTACCGTACAGGGAACATCCCAGTTCTTC. It codes for CASSFITVQGTSQFF.

This clonotype was seen only a few times. The rearrangement links TRBV6-1 to TRBJ1-1; TRBD1 is a possible D gene (6 bases). The CDR3 runs 15 residues. Between the trimmed V and J ends, which lost 0 bases and 0 bases, there was a span of 8 bases. The germline V gene encodes CDR1 MNHNS and CDR2 SASEGT. The CDR3 here is CASSEAGHLNTEAFF. The CDR3 DNA is TGTGCCAGCAGTGAAGCGGGACATCTGAACACTGAAGCTTTCTTT.

This clonotype was detected a few times. This sequence joins TRBV20-1 and TRBJ2-3; TRBD2 matches at 11 bases. There are 17 residues in the CDR3. Germline V gene sequence: CDR1 DFQATT, CDR2 SNEGSKA (reference sequence). After removal of 2 bases from V and 2 bases from J, the junction contained 9 bases not matched to a gene. The CDR3 protein is CSARSGLAGGYTDTQYF. DNA of the CDR3: TGCAGTGCTAGAAGTGGGCTAGCGGGGGGCTACACAGATACGCAGTATTTT.

The gene calls are TRBV7-8 and TRBJ2-7; 7 bases are shared with TRBD2. Germline assignment: CDR1 SGHVS and CDR2 FQNEAQ. CDR3 length equals 15 residues. The ends lost 5 bases at V and 2 bases at J; junction bases unmatched: 9. CDR3 bases: TGTGCCAGCAGCCTTAAGCGGGAAGTCGCCTACGAGCAGTACTTC. Translated, it gives CASSLKREVAYEQYF.

Concerning this clonotype itself: A single base separates this from a much larger clone, so it may be a read error. The CDR3 nucleotides read TGTGCCAGCAGCGTAGGGAGCCCATCCCACAATGAGCAGTTCTTC. Its protein is CASSVGSPSHNEQFF. This chain joins TRBV9 and TRBJ2-1; no reliable D call. This CDR3 comprises 15 residues. V gave up 0 bases and J gave up 5 bases, with 12 bases separating them. Germline assignment: CDR1 SGDLS and CDR2 YYNGEE.

The CDR3 protein is CASSYSGTSGETQYF. Written as DNA, the CDR3 is TGTGCCAGCAGTTACTCGGGGACTAGCGGGGAGACCCAGTACTTC. The genes are TRBV6-5 and TRBJ2-5; 12 bases align to TRBD2. V shed 0 bases, J shed 5 bases, and the junction held 1 base outside the gene matches. The CDR3 runs to 15 residues. CDR1 is MNHEY and CDR2 is SVGAGI in the germline V gene.

V gene TRBV20-1 combines with J gene TRBJ2-1, with D unclear. The V gene's germline CDR1 is DFQATT and CDR2 SNEGSKA (reference sequence). The CDR3 sequence is 13 residues long. Deletions cut 5 bases from V and 8 bases from J, with 16 bases between. As DNA, the CDR3 is TGCAGTGCTCCCGCGACACCGAGCGATGAGCAGTTCTTC. Its protein product is CSAPATPSDEQFF.

This clonotype was recorded a few times. The rearrangement links TRBV5-6 to TRBJ2-7; 9 bases align to TRBD2. In germline, CDR1 is SGHDT, CDR2 YYEEEE. CDR3 length: 16 residues. The trim removed 0 bases at V and 2 bases at J, leaving 6 bases unmatched. CDR3 bases: TGTGCCAGCAGCTTGGGGCTAGCGGGACTTACCTACGAGCAGTACTTC. Residues: CASSLGLAGLTYEQYF.

This clonotype turned up a few times. The chain has TRBV24-1 and TRBJ1-1, with D possibly TRBD1 on 6 matching bases. Germline V gives CDR1 KGHDR, CDR2 SFDVKD. This CDR3 is built from 15 residues. Trimming stripped 1 base from V and 1 base from J, with 9 bases between. The CDR3 loop is CATSDFGTPNTEAFF. CDR3 nucleotides: TGTGCCACCAGTGATTTCGGGACACCGAACACTGAAGCTTTCTTT.